Below are 29 T cell receptor beta chains sequenced from a single sample in a study of T cells in Graves' hyperthyroidism and ophthalmopathy. TCR beta CDR3 regions were amplified from RNA transcripts. TCR CDR3 underwent first-round RT-PCR with the HTBI primer set. Using its own MiXCR run on the multiplex PCR reads, TCRdb lists one record per CDR3 protein. Among 380,000 or so distinct CDR3 sequences listed, under 20% were seen once. Sample: blood. The receptors stem from a young woman with Graves' hyperthyroidism.

This chain joins TRBV12-5 and TRBJ2-7; D ambiguous. Germline V gene sequence: CDR1 LGHNT, CDR2 FRNRAP. CDR3 length equals 17 residues. The V gene lost 0 bases and the J gene lost 0 bases, with 15 bases spanning the gap. CDR3 sequence: CASGLVGWTASSYEQYF. CDR3 coding DNA: TGTGCTAGTGGTTTGGTAGGGTGGACGGCGAGCTCCTACGAGCAGTACTTC. The full variable domain, rest sourced from reference TRBV12-5 and TRBJ2-7, is DARVTQTPRHKVTEMGQEVTMRCQPILGHNTVFWYRQTMMQGLELLAYFRNRAPLDDSGMPKDRFSAEMPDATLATLKIQPSEPRDSAVYFCASGLVGWTASSYEQYFGPGTRLTVT.

This clonotype was seen ten or more times. The rearrangement joins TRBV6-5 to TRBJ1-3; D is undetermined. The CDR3 has 16 residues. Trimming pared 0 bases from V and 0 bases from J, leaving 9 bases between. CDR1 is MNHEY, CDR2 SVGAGI, per germline. In DNA, the CDR3 is TGTGCCAGCAGTTACTCGGCCGGACTCTCTGGAAACACCATATATTTT. It encodes CASSYSAGLSGNTIYF.

This clonotype was seen many times. The chain links TRBV7-9 to TRBJ2-5, with a weak D call TRBD1 (5 bases). Trimming cost V 0 bases and J 2 bases, with 7 bases left between them. In germline, CDR1 is SEHNR, CDR2 FQNEAQ (reference sequence). The CDR3 loop spans 14 amino acids. CDR3: CASSLATDQETQYF. CDR3 nucleotide sequence: TGTGCCAGCAGCTTAGCGACAGATCAAGAGACCCAGTACTTC.

This clonotype came up many times. The chain employs TRBV7-2 and TRBJ2-2; 10 bases are a match to TRBD2. Germline CDR1 and CDR2: SGHTA and FQGNSA. There are 14 residues in the CDR3. Trimming removed 6 bases from V and 6 bases from J; junction bases left unmatched: 4. CDR3 in amino acids: CASSRLAGSGELFF. The CDR3 region has the DNA TGTGCCAGCAGTCGACTAGCGGGTTCCGGGGAGCTGTTTTTT.

The chain carries TRBV15 and TRBJ1-2; D is undetermined. The CDR3 is 15 residues long. Germline lookup yields CDR1 LNHNV and CDR2 YYDKDF (reference sequence). V was clipped by 0 bases and J by 4 bases, with 12 bases between them. The CDR3 loop is CATSREASTPYGYTF. Written as DNA, the CDR3 is TGTGCCACCAGCAGAGAGGCTTCAACCCCCTATGGCTACACCTTC.

There are a few counts of this clonotype. This may be a read error: a much more frequent sequence differs by one nucleotide. The chain uses TRBV19 and TRBJ1-1; unclear D gene. Germline assignment: CDR1 LNHDA and CDR2 SQIVND (reference sequence). Trimming stripped 3 bases from V and 5 bases from J, with 10 bases between. The CDR3 has 13 residues. The CDR3 reads CASSIGEQTEAFF. In DNA form, the CDR3 reads TGTGCCAGTAGTATTGGGGAACAGACTGAAGCTTTCTTT.

The table lists this clonotype with many counts. The rearrangement uses TRBV13 and TRBJ2-5; 13 nucleotides agree with TRBD2. Germline CDR1 is PRHDT and CDR2 is FYEKMQ (reference sequence). The CDR3 runs 21 residues. The V gene end was trimmed by 6 bases and the J gene end by 0 bases; junction bases not matched to a gene: 19. The CDR3 nucleotides are TGTGCCAGCAGAAGCAGACCCTTACTAGCGGGGGGGGGAAGTTACCAAGAGACCCAGTACTTC. Amino acid sequence: CASRSRPLLAGGGSYQETQYF.

This clonotype was observed many times. The chain joins TRBV9 to TRBJ1-1; 9 bases match TRBD1. V lost 5 bases to trimming and J lost 9 bases; unmatched junction nucleotides: 8. The CDR3 extends over 13 amino acids. Germline CDR1 and CDR2: SGDLS and YYNGEE. In DNA, the CDR3 is TGTGCCAGCAGTCGGGACAGGGTGGACCAAGCTTTCTTT. Its protein product is CASSRDRVDQAFF.

Ten or more counts support this clonotype. The chain recombines TRBV19 with TRBJ1-2; possible D gene TRBD1, 6 bases. The CDR3 extends over 14 amino acids. V gave up 6 bases and J gave up 5 bases, with 16 bases separating them. Germline CDR1 and CDR2: LNHDA and SQIVND (reference sequence). The CDR3 is CASRLAGASYGYTF. The CDR3 DNA follows: TGTGCCAGTAGATTAGCAGGGGCTTCTTATGGCTACACCTTC. Together with reference TRBV19 and TRBJ1-2, the CDR3 gives the full variable domain: DGGITQSPKYLFRKEGQNVTLSCEQNLNHDAMYWYRQDPGQGLRLIYYSQIVNDFQKGDIAEGYSVSREKKESFPLTVTSAQKNPTAFYLCASRLAGASYGYTFGSGTRLTVV.

This clonotype was recorded only once. This chain uses TRBV12-3 or TRBV12-4 with TRBJ2-5, with D perhaps matching TRBD2 (5 bases). This CDR3 spans 15 amino acids. V gave up 3 bases and J gave up 2 bases, with 13 bases separating them. CDR3: CASSFAEGHQETQYF. The CDR3 DNA reads TGTGCCAGCAGTTTCGCTGAGGGCCATCAAGAGACCCAGTACTTC.

This clonotype has a count of ten or more. The V call is TRBV19, the J call TRBJ1-2, with D uncertain. Per the germline V gene, CDR1 is LNHDA and CDR2 is SQIVND (reference sequence). This CDR3 has 15 amino acids. V lost 6 bases and J 6 bases, leaving 20 bases between the germline ends. CDR3 region: CASSLRTDDNDGYTF. CDR3 nucleotide sequence: TGTGCCAGTAGCCTCCGGACGGATGACAACGATGGCTACACCTTC.

This clonotype was seen ten or more times. CDR3 nucleotide sequence: TGTGCCAGTAACCTGGCCACTGAAGCTTTCTTT. Protein: CASNLATEAFF. This sequence joins TRBV19 and TRBJ1-1, with D uncertain. The ends were cut back, 7 bases at V and 4 bases at J, with 7 bases in the middle. Germline loops: CDR1 LNHDA, CDR2 SQIVND (reference sequence). The CDR3 runs to 11 residues.

This clonotype has at least ten counts. The chain uses TRBV10-3 and TRBJ2-5; possible D gene TRBD1, 6 bases. Trimming cost V 6 bases and J 1 base, with 12 bases left between them. Per germline, CDR1 ENHRY and CDR2 SYGVKD. The CDR3 runs to 14 residues. CDR3 region: CAISTGTSQETQYF. CDR3 coding DNA: TGTGCCATCAGCACCGGGACATCCCAAGAGACCCAGTACTTC.

The chain has TRBV28 and TRBJ2-7, with D perhaps matching TRBD2 (6 bases). The germline CDR1 and CDR2 sequences are MDHEN and SYDVKM. CDR3 length: 14 residues. Trimming took 3 bases from V and 2 from J, leaving 11 bases between them. The CDR3 region is CASSFTGGAYEQYF. CDR3 bases: TGTGCCAGCAGTTTTACTGGCGGGGCCTACGAGCAGTACTTC.

The V and J genes are TRBV18 and TRBJ2-7, with 8 positions matching TRBD2. The CDR3 extends over 19 amino acids. V trimming: 5 bases; J trimming: 0 bases; junction bases outside the gene matches: 18. Germline CDR1 KGHSH, CDR2 LQKENI. The CDR3 loop is CASSAGLVRRPNFSYEQYF. CDR3 nucleotide sequence: TGTGCCAGCTCAGCGGGACTAGTCCGCCGGCCAAACTTCTCCTACGAGCAGTACTTC.

V usage is TRBV19 and J usage is TRBJ1-2, with unresolved D. Trimming pared 4 bases from V and 5 bases from J, leaving 5 bases between. This CDR3 is 11 amino acids long. Looked up from germline, CDR1 is LNHDA and CDR2 is SQIVND (reference sequence). The CDR3 DNA is TGTGCCAGTAGTAAGACGTATGGCTACACCTTC. It specifies CASSKTYGYTF.

This chain links TRBV19 with TRBJ2-2; D unclear. The germline V gene encodes CDR1 LNHDA and CDR2 SQIVND (reference sequence). The CDR3 runs to 14 residues. V was pared by 8 bases and J by 6 bases, with 16 bases between. CDR3: CASGMAPTAGELFF. In nucleotides, the CDR3 is TGTGCCAGTGGGATGGCGCCTACGGCCGGGGAGCTGTTTTTT.

V gene TRBV6-5 combines with J gene TRBJ2-7; 9 bases line up with TRBD1. V trimming: 4 bases; J trimming: 3 bases; junction bases outside the gene matches: 7. The CDR3 is made up of 15 amino acids. The germline V gene encodes CDR1 MNHEY and CDR2 SVGAGI. The CDR3 region is CASSLQGARGYEQYF. The CDR3 DNA reads as TGTGCCAGCAGTTTACAGGGGGCTCGTGGCTACGAGCAGTACTTC.

The chain is built from TRBV6-9 and TRBJ1-6, with unresolved D. Germline CDR1 and CDR2: MNHGY and SVAAGI. This CDR3 contains 14 residues. V lost 7 bases, J lost 4 bases, and 11 bases lay in between. The CDR3 loop is CASNRFEYNSPLHF. CDR3 in DNA: TGTGCCAGCAATAGATTTGAATATAATTCACCCCTCCACTTT.

This clonotype has a count of ten or more. The rearrangement links TRBV11-2 to TRBJ1-1; no clear D. The V and J ends lost 5 bases and 7 bases respectively, with 11 bases between them. CDR1 and CDR2 from the germline V gene are SGHAT and FQNNGV. The length of the CDR3 is 12 residues. The CDR3 nucleotides are TGTGCCAGCAGCCTATTTGAGGGTGAAGCTTTCTTT. Amino acids: CASSLFEGEAFF.

Notes on this clonotype: One junction end does not reproduce the germline sequence, and a read error may be involved. The V call is TRBV2, the J call TRBJ2-5; tentatively, D is TRBD1 (5 bases). The CDR3 extends over 13 amino acids. Germline CDR1 SNHLY, CDR2 FYNNEI. This CDR3 is CASSEYRKETKYF. The CDR3 coding sequence is TGTGCCAGCAGTGAATACAGGAAAGAGACCAAGTACTTC.

This clonotype showed up many times. V usage is TRBV20-1 and J usage is TRBJ1-1, with 7 bases matching TRBD1. The CDR3 is 12 amino acids. Germline assignment: CDR1 DFQATT and CDR2 SNEGSKA (reference sequence). Trimming took 5 bases from V and 5 from J; bases not matched to a gene: 5. The CDR3 loop reads CSARDSETEAFF. DNA for the CDR3: TGCAGTGCTCGGGACAGTGAAACTGAAGCTTTCTTT.

In the case of this clonotype: This CDR3 is missing its conserved last phenylalanine or tryptophan, likely due to a read error. The rearrangement joins TRBV6-1 to TRBJ1-1; D gene uncertain. CDR3 length: 15 amino acids. In germline, CDR1 is MNHNS, CDR2 SASEGT. Trimming pared 4 bases from V and 0 bases from J, leaving 12 bases between. This CDR3 is CASSAVTTMNTEAFV. The CDR3 coding sequence is TGTGCCAGCAGTGCGGTGACAACAATGAACACTGAAGCTTTCGTT.

This chain connects TRBV28 to TRBJ2-5, with TRBD1 identical over 7 bases. The CDR3 covers 15 residues. Trimming took 1 base from V and 4 from J; bases not matched to a gene: 6. Germline-derived CDR1 and CDR2 are MDHEN and SYDVKM. CDR3 loop: CASSLFRGTRETQYF. The CDR3 region has the DNA TGTGCCAGCAGTTTATTCAGGGGGACCCGAGAGACCCAGTACTTC. Drawing the rest from reference TRBV28 and TRBJ2-5, the complete variable domain is DVKVTQSSRYLVKRTGEKVFLECVQDMDHENMFWYRQDPGLGLRLIYFSYDVKMKEKGDIPEGYSVSREKKERFSLILESASTNQTSMYLCASSLFRGTRETQYFGPGTRLLVL.

At least ten counts were recorded for this clonotype. The J gene is TRBJ2-5, the V gene TRBV2, with 10 bases that match TRBD2. Germline CDR1 and CDR2: SNHLY and FYNNEI. This CDR3 comprises 14 residues. V lost 3 bases to trimming and J lost 5 bases; unmatched junction nucleotides: 3. CDR3 sequence (DNA): TGTGCCAGCAGTGATGAGCGGGGGGGCGAGACCCAGTACTTC. Its protein product is CASSDERGGETQYF.

This clonotype was counted at least ten times. The chain joins TRBV6-2 or TRBV6-3 to TRBJ1-2; no clear D. V was cut by 2 bases and J by 4 bases, with 11 bases left in between. The V gene's germline CDR1 is MNHEY and CDR2 SVGEGT. The CDR3 is 14 amino acids. The CDR3 DNA reads TGTGCCAGCAGTTACCCCACAGCAGTCTATGGCTACACCTTC. This codes for CASSYPTAVYGYTF.

This clonotype was detected only a few times. J is TRBJ1-1 and V is TRBV29-1; a possible D gene is TRBD1 (5 bases). The germline V gene has CDR1 SQVTM and CDR2 ANQGSEA. V lost 5 bases to trimming and J lost 0 bases, with 10 bases between them. CDR3 length: 13 amino acids. The CDR3 DNA reads as TGCAGCGTTTGGGGGGGGATGAACACTGAAGCTTTCTTT. Translating it yields CSVWGGMNTEAFF.

This clonotype has more than one count but fewer than ten. The J gene is TRBJ1-5, the V gene TRBV3-1, with 7 bases fitting TRBD1. Germline assignment: CDR1 LGHDT and CDR2 YNNKEL (reference sequence). V was clipped by 6 bases and J by 6 bases; unmatched bases: 8. This CDR3 region has 14 residues. In DNA, the CDR3 is TGTGCCAGCAGACAGACAGGGATTGGTCAGCCCCAGCATTTT. Protein sequence: CASRQTGIGQPQHF. The full variable domain, with the rest looked up from reference TRBV3-1 and TRBJ1-5, is DTAVSQTPKYLVTQMGNDKSIKCEQNLGHDTMYWYKQDSKKFLKIMFSYNNKELIINETVPNRFSPKSPDKAHLNLHINSLELGDSAVYFCASRQTGIGQPQHFGDGTRLSIL.

This clonotype was detected ten times or more. One end of the junction varies from germline; a read error may be responsible. The chain links TRBV28 to TRBJ1-1; 7 bases are shared with TRBD1. Germline-derived CDR1 and CDR2 are MDHEN and SYDVKM. The CDR3 sequence is 14 residues long. The CDR3 sequence: CASSLWDSETEAFF. The CDR3 DNA is TGTGCCAGCAGTCTATGGGACAGTGAAACTGAAGCTTTCTTT.